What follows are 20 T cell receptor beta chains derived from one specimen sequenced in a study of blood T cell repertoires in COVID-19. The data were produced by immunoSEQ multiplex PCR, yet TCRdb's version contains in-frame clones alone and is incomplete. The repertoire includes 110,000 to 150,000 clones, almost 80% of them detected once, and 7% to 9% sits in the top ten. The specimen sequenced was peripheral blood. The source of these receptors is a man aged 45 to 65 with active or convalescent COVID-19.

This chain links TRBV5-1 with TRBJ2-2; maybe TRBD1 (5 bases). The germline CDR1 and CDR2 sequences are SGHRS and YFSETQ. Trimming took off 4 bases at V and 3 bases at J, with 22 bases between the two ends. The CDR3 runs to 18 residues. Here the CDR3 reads CASSQNTGHPADTGELFF. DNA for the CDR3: TGCGCCAGCAGCCAAAACACTGGACACCCCGCGGACACCGGGGAGCTGTTTTTT.

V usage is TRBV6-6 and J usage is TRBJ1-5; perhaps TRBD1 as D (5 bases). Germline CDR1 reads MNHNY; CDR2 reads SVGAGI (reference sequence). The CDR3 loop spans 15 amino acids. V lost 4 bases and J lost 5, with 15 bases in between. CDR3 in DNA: TGTGCCAGCAGTTCCCAACGGGGGGGTGATCAGCCCCAGCATTTT. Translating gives CASSSQRGGDQPQHF.

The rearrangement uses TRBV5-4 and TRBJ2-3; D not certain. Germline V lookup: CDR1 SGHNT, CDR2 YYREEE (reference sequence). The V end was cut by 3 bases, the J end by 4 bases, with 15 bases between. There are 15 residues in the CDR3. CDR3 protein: CASSSGSARADTQYF. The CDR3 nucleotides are TGTGCCAGCAGCTCCGGGTCGGCGCGCGCAGATACGCAGTATTTT.

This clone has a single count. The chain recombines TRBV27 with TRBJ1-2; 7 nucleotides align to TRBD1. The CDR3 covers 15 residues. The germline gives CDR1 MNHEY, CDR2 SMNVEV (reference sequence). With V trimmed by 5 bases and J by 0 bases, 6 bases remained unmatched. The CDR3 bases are TGTGCCAGCAGTCGTACAGGGGCCCCTAACTATGGCTACACCTTC. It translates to CASSRTGAPNYGYTF.

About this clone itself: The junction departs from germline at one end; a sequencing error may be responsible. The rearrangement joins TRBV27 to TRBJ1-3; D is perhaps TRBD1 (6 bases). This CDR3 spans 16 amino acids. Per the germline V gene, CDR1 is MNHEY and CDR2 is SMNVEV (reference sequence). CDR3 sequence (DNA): TGTGCCGGCAGTCGCCTATCCGGGACACATGGGAACACCATATATTTT. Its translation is CAGSRLSGTHGNTIYF.

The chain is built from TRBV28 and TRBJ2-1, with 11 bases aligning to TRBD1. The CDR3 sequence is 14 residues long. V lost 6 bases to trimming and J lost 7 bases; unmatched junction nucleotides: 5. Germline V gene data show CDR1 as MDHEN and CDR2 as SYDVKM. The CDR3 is CASRTGQGANEQFF. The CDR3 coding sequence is TGTGCCAGCAGAACCGGACAGGGGGCAAATGAGCAGTTCTTC.

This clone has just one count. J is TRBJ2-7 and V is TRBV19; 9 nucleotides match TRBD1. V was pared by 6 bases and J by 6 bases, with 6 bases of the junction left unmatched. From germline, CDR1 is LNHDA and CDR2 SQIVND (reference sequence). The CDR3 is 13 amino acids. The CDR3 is CASRGTGSGEQYF. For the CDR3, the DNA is TGTGCCAGTAGGGGGACAGGGTCTGGCGAGCAGTACTTC.

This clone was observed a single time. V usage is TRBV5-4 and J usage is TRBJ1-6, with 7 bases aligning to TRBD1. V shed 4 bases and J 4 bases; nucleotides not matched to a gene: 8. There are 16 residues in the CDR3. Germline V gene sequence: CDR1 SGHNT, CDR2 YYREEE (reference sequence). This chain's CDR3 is CASSQDRALYNSPLHF. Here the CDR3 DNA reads TGTGCCAGCAGCCAAGACAGGGCCCTTTATAATTCACCCCTCCACTTT.

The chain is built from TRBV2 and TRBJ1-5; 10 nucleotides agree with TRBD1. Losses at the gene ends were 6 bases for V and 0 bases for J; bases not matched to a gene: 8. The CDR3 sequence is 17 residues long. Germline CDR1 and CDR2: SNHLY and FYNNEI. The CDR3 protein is CASRTGTGEGSNQPQHF. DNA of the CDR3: TGTGCCAGCAGAACCGGGACAGGGGAGGGTAGCAATCAGCCCCAGCATTTT.

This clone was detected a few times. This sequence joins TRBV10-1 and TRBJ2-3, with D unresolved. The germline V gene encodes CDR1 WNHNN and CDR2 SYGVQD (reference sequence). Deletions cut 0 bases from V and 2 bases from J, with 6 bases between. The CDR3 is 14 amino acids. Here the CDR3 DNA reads TGCGCCAGCAGTGAGTCGAGAATCACAGATACGCAGTATTTT. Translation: CASSESRITDTQYF.

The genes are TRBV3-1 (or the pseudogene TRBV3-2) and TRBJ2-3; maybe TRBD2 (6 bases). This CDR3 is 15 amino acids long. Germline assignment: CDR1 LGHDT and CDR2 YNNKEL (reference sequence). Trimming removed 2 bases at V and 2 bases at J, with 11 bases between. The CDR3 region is CASSQLAQITDTQYF. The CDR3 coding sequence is TGTGCCAGCAGCCAACTAGCGCAGATCACAGATACGCAGTATTTT.

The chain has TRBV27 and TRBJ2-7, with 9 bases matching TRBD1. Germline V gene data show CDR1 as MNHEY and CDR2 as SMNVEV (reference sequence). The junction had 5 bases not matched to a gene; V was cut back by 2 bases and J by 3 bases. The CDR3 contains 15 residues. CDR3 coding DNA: TGTGCCAGCAGTTTAAGGGGACAGGGATACTACGAGCAGTACTTC. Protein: CASSLRGQGYYEQYF.

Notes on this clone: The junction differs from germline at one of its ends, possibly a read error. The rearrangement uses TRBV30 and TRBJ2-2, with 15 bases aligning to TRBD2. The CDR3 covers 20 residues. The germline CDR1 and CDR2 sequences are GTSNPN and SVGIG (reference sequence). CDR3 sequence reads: CARSVARTSGRAEGTGELFF. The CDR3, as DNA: TGTGCCCGGAGTGTGGCCAGGACTAGCGGGAGGGCTGAGGGAACCGGGGAGCTGTTTTTT.

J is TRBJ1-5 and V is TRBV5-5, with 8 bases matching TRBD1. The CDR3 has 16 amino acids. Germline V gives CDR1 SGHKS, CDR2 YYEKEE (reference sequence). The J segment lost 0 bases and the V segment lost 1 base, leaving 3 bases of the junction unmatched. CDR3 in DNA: TGTGCCAGCAGCTTGCAGGGGGCGCTTAGCAATCAGCCCCAGCATTTT. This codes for CASSLQGALSNQPQHF. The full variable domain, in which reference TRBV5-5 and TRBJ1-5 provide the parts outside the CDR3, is DAGVTQSPTHLIKTRGQQVTLRCSPISGHKSVSWYQQVLGQGPQFIFQYYEKEERGRGNFPDRFSARQFPNYSSELNVNALLLGDSALYLCASSLQGALSNQPQHFGDGTRLSIL.

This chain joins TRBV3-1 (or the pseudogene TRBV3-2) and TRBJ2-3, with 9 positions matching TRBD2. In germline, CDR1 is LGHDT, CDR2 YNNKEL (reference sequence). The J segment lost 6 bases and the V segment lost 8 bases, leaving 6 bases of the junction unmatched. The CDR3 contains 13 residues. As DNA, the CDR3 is TGTGCCAGCTGTAGCGGGAGTTGGGATACGCAGTATTTT. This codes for CASCSGSWDTQYF.

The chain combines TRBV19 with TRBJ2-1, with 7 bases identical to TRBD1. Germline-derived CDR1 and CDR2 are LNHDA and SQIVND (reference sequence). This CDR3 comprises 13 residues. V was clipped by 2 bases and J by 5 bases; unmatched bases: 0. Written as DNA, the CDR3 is TGTGCCAGTAGTATACAGGGGGACAATGAGCAGTTCTTC. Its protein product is CASSIQGDNEQFF.

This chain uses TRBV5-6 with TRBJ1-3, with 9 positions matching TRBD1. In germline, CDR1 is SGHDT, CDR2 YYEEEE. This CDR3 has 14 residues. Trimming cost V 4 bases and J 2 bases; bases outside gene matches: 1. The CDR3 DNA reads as TGTGCCAGCAGCCACAGGGGGCCTGGAAACACCATATATTTT. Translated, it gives CASSHRGPGNTIYF.

CDR3 bases: TGTGCCAGCAGCCGGACTAGGGCTTTCCAAGAGACCCAGTACTTC. Its translation: CASSRTRAFQETQYF. The chain joins TRBV7-2 to TRBJ2-5, with 7 bases that match TRBD2. Looked up from germline, CDR1 is SGHTA and CDR2 is FQGNSA. V lost 5 bases to trimming and J lost 1 base; unmatched junction nucleotides: 7. The length of the CDR3 is 15 residues.

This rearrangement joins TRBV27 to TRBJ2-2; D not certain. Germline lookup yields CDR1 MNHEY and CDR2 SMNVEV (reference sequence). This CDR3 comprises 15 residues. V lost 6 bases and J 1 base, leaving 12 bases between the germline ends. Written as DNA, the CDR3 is TGTGCCAGCAGCCTCCGGGTGGGGAACACCGGGGAGCTGTTTTTT. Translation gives CASSLRVGNTGELFF.

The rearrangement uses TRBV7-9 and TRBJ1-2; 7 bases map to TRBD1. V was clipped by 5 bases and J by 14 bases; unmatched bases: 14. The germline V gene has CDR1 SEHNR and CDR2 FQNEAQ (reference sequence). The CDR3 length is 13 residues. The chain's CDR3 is CASSESGQADSTF. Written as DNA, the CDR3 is TGTGCCAGCAGCGAAAGCGGACAGGCTGATTCTACCTTC.